These 19 T cell receptor beta chains were all obtained from the same sample, sequenced in a study of beta chain features in type 1 diabetes. For these receptors, no antigen is known. Findings and caveats of the study: Shorter TCRB CDR3s, moderately but significantly so, were found in Type 1 diabetes patients in all four CD4+ subsets.

Every isolated RNA sample was fully reverse transcribed, so sequencing captured expressed TCRB transcripts. Repertoires were generated with immunoSEQ multiplex PCR, while TCRdb's copy carries only in-frame clones and drops some. The sample lists around 260,000 clones, approximately 25% occurring once. Sequencing was performed on naive CD4+ T cells from blood. The receptor source for this set is a woman aged 30 to 39 with type 1 diabetes.

This clone was recorded a few times. The chain combines TRBV9 with TRBJ1-2; TRBD1 matches at 8 bases. The CDR3 runs to 14 residues. Trimming removed 3 bases from V and 4 bases from J; junction bases left unmatched: 5. Looked up from germline, CDR1 is SGDLS and CDR2 is YYNGEE. In DNA form, the CDR3 reads TGTGCCAGCAGCGCGGACAGGGTCGGCTATGGCTACACCTTC. Translated, it gives CASSADRVGYGYTF.

The rearrangement links TRBV7-2 to TRBJ2-7; D unclear. This CDR3 comprises 14 residues. V shed 2 bases and J shed 0 bases, with 8 bases lying between them. Looked up from germline, CDR1 is SGHTA and CDR2 is FQGNSA. CDR3 nucleotide sequence: TGTGCCAGCAGCTTATACCGAGACTCCTACGAGCAGTACTTC. Amino acid sequence: CASSLYRDSYEQYF.

This clone was counted between two and nine times. The rearrangement links TRBV29-1 to TRBJ2-3; 8 nucleotides align to TRBD2. This CDR3 has 15 amino acids. After removal of 5 bases from V and 2 bases from J, the junction contained 9 bases not matched to a gene. Per germline, CDR1 SQVTM and CDR2 ANQGSEA. CDR3 bases: TGCAGCGTTTTACGGGAGGGCCAACTCACAGATACGCAGTATTTT. Residues: CSVLREGQLTDTQYF.

J is TRBJ1-2 and V is TRBV4-1, with D possibly being TRBD1 (5 bases). The CDR3 contains 16 residues. CDR1 MGHRA and CDR2 YSYEKL come from the germline V gene. V lost 0 bases, J lost 3 bases, and 14 bases lay in between. The CDR3 DNA reads as TGCGCCAGCAGCCAAGACCGCACGGACAAAGACTATGGCTACACCTTC. Translation gives CASSQDRTDKDYGYTF.

This chain connects TRBV5-6 to TRBJ2-1; the D gene is possibly TRBD2 (5 bases). V lost 2 bases to trimming and J lost 0 bases, with 12 bases between them. The CDR3 is 16 amino acids. The germline gives CDR1 SGHDT, CDR2 YYEEEE. DNA for the CDR3: TGTGCCAGCAGCTTTTTCAGCGGAAGCTCCTACAATGAGCAGTTCTTC. The encoded protein is CASSFFSGSSYNEQFF.

This clone was seen a handful of times. The J gene is TRBJ2-5, the V gene TRBV25-1; D unclear. CDR1 and CDR2 (germline): MGHDK, SYGVNS. The CDR3 runs to 15 residues. Trimming removed 5 bases from V and 1 base from J, with 14 bases in between. CDR3 residues: CASSPIEASQETQYF. The CDR3 bases are TGTGCCAGCAGTCCCATAGAAGCGAGCCAAGAGACCCAGTACTTC.

The V and J genes are TRBV7-2 and TRBJ1-5, with 7 bases fitting TRBD1. The CDR3 covers 15 residues. The J segment lost 0 bases and the V segment lost 4 bases, leaving 3 bases of the junction unmatched. The germline CDR1 and CDR2 sequences are SGHTA and FQGNSA. The CDR3 DNA reads as TGTGCCAGCAGCTCCCCAGGGGGTAGCAATCAGCCCCAGCATTTT. Translated: CASSSPGGSNQPQHF.

The V and J genes are TRBV29-1 and TRBJ2-5, with 7 bases identical to TRBD2. The better agreement between TRBJ2-7 and the DNA end casts doubt on the J call. In germline, CDR1 is SQVTM, CDR2 ANQGSEA. The CDR3 is 14 amino acids. In DNA, the CDR3 is TGCAGCGTTGAATTAGGGGAGGGCCCCTACGAGCAGTACTTC. Its protein product is CSVELGEGPYEQYF.

The chain's CDR3 is CASSLGLAPKETQYF. The CDR3 region has the DNA TGTGCCAGCAGCTTAGGACTAGCGCCTAAAGAGACCCAGTACTTC. The chain has TRBV7-9 and TRBJ2-5, with 8 positions matching TRBD2. Germline V gene data show CDR1 as SEHNR and CDR2 as FQNEAQ (reference sequence). CDR3 length: 15 residues. Germline trimming cut 1 base from V and 3 bases from J; bases unmatched to any gene: 4.

The chain uses TRBV9 and TRBJ2-1; 9 bases match TRBD2. The length of the CDR3 is 15 residues. V was clipped by 0 bases and J by 7 bases; unmatched bases: 5. Germline CDR1 is SGDLS and CDR2 is YYNGEE. The DNA of the CDR3 is TGTGCCAGCAGCGTAGGGGCGGGAGGGCCTAATGAGCAGTTCTTC. This encodes CASSVGAGGPNEQFF.

The sample holds a few counts of this clone. This chain connects TRBV28 to TRBJ1-2; D gene unclear. V gave up 4 bases and J gave up 0 bases, with 9 bases separating them. The CDR3 has 14 amino acids. Germline V gene sequence: CDR1 MDHEN, CDR2 SYDVKM. The CDR3, as DNA: TGTGCCAGCAGTTCGACTTATCCTAACTATGGCTACACCTTC. This gives the protein CASSSTYPNYGYTF.

The V and J genes are TRBV7-9 and TRBJ2-1; 9 nucleotides line up with TRBD2. This CDR3 is 15 amino acids long. The junction had 5 bases not matched to a gene; V was cut back by 3 bases and J by 5 bases. Germline lookup yields CDR1 SEHNR and CDR2 FQNEAQ (reference sequence). The CDR3 here is CASSFSGGLNNEQFF. For the CDR3, the DNA is TGTGCCAGCAGCTTTAGCGGGGGCTTGAACAATGAGCAGTTCTTC.

As DNA, the CDR3 is TGCAGCGTTGGTCTGGACTCCTCTGGAAACACCATATATTTT. Encoded protein: CSVGLDSSGNTIYF. The rearrangement links TRBV29-1 to TRBJ1-3; unclear D gene. CDR1 and CDR2 (germline): SQVTM, ANQGSEA. The CDR3 runs 14 residues. Trimming removed 4 bases at V and 0 bases at J, with 10 bases between.

The rearrangement uses TRBV7-9 and TRBJ2-7; TRBD2 is a possible D gene (5 bases). CDR1 SEHNR and CDR2 FQNEAQ come from the germline V gene (reference sequence). This CDR3 region has 15 residues. The V gene lost 5 bases and the J gene lost 0 bases, with 14 bases spanning the gap. The DNA of the CDR3 is TGTGCCAGCAGCCCCAACCGGGGAAACTCCTACGAGCAGTACTTC. Translating gives CASSPNRGNSYEQYF.

The genes are TRBV18 and TRBJ2-2; no reliable D call. CDR1 and CDR2 from the germline V gene are KGHSH and LQKENI. The ends were cut back, 6 bases at V and 7 bases at J, with 15 bases in the middle. The CDR3 consists of 14 residues. CDR3 region: CASSPTLDDGELFF. The CDR3, as DNA: TGTGCCAGCTCGCCAACCCTAGACGACGGGGAGCTGTTTTTT.

This clone was counted a few times. The rearrangement joins TRBV30 to TRBJ1-5, with 10 bases fitting TRBD1. The CDR3 contains 14 residues. V trimming: 4 bases; J trimming: 8 bases; junction bases outside the gene matches: 8. In germline, CDR1 is GTSNPN, CDR2 SVGIG (reference sequence). CDR3 nucleotides: TGTGCCTGGACTCCGGGACAGGGGAGAGAGCCCCAGCATTTT. It translates to CAWTPGQGREPQHF.

The V call is TRBV30, the J call TRBJ1-1; 9 positions match TRBD1. The CDR3 has 13 residues. The trim removed 3 bases at V and 10 bases at J, leaving 9 bases unmatched. Looked up from germline, CDR1 is GTSNPN and CDR2 is SVGIG (reference sequence). The CDR3 sequence is CAWSAGQGVGAFF. CDR3 in DNA: TGTGCCTGGAGCGCGGGACAGGGAGTTGGAGCTTTCTTT.

This clone appeared a single time. The V and J genes are TRBV9 and TRBJ2-1; 10 nucleotides align to TRBD2. The germline gives CDR1 SGDLS, CDR2 YYNGEE. J gave up 2 bases and V 4 bases, and 0 bases lay outside the gene matches. The length of the CDR3 is 14 residues. CDR3 region: CASSLAGAYNEQFF. CDR3 coding DNA: TGTGCCAGCAGCCTAGCGGGGGCCTACAATGAGCAGTTCTTC. Full variable domain (missing parts from reference TRBV9 and TRBJ2-1): DSGVTQTPKHLITATGQRVTLRCSPRSGDLSVYWYQQSLDQGLQFLIQYYNGEERAKGNILERFSAQQFPDLHSELNLSSLELGDSALYFCASSLAGAYNEQFFGPGTRLTVL.

The chain carries TRBV7-6 and TRBJ1-1; unclear D gene. With 0 bases removed from V and 0 bases from J, the gap between germline ends came to 5 bases. CDR3 length equals 14 residues. Germline values: CDR1 SGHVS, CDR2 FNYEAQ. The CDR3 loop is CASSLAALNTEAFF. The DNA of the CDR3 is TGTGCCAGCAGCTTAGCGGCATTGAACACTGAAGCTTTCTTT. Full variable domain (missing parts from reference TRBV7-6 and TRBJ1-1): GAGVSQSPRYKVTKRGQDVALRCDPISGHVSLYWYRQALGQGPEFLTYFNYEAQQDKSGLPNDRFSAERPEGSISTLTIQRTEQRDSAMYRCASSLAALNTEAFFGQGTRLTVV.